This T cell receptor (beta chain) is drawn from a study of blood T cells in healthy people across ages. Through a sample-barcoded 5' primer and a J-beta primer mix, a second PCR was run for roughly 6 to 12 cycles. MiXCR, run by TCRdb on the 5' RACE reads, gives a single entry per CDR3 protein. This table holds under 700,000 distinct CDR3 sequences, nearly 25% found once. The CDR3 runs to 16 residues. Unmatched junction bases numbered 3, after V lost 1 base and J lost 1 base. The germline gives CDR1 LGHNA, CDR2 YSLEER. Donors were healthy Caucasian individuals from Russia aged roughly 6 to 90. The same data also contributed to another study, on T cells of mothers and their children. According to that study: A few healthy Caucasian mothers served as donors, and their six children did as well. Sample barcodes and 2-4 random nucleotides came from the second PCR's M1S primer. Related and unrelated pairs show similar shaping of TCR recombination output by thymic selection.

The sequencing input was blood. This TCR was recovered from a boy aged 5-17 years in good health. The chain couples TRBV4-3 to TRBJ2-2; 7 bases are a match to TRBD1. CDR3 region: CASSQVGTVNTGELFF. The CDR3 coding sequence is TGCGCCAGCAGCCAAGTGGGGACAGTGAACACCGGGGAGCTGTTTTTT.